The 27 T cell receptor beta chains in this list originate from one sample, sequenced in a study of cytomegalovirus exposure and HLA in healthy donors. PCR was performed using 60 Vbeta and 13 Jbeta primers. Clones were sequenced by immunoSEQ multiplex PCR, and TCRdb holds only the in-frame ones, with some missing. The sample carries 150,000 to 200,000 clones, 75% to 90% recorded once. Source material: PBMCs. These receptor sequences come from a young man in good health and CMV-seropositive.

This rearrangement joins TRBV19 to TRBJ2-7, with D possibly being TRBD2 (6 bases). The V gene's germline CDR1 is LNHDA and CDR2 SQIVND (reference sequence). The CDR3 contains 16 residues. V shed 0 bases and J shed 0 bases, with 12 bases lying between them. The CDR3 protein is CASSIDGAGNSYEQYF. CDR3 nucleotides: TGTGCCAGTAGTATAGATGGTGCGGGGAACTCCTACGAGCAGTACTTC.

The CDR3 nucleotides are TGTGCCTGGAGTAACAGGGGGAATGGCTACACCTTC. Amino acid sequence: CAWSNRGNGYTF. The chain uses TRBV30 and TRBJ1-2; 8 bases are shared with TRBD1. Germline V lookup: CDR1 GTSNPN, CDR2 SVGIG (reference sequence). The CDR3 is 12 amino acids. With 2 bases clipped from V and 6 bases from J, the junction kept 2 bases outside the gene matches. The whole variable domain, filled in from reference TRBV30 and TRBJ1-2, reads SQTIHQWPATLVQPVGSPLSLECTVEGTSNPNLYWYRQAAGRGLQLLFYSVGIGQISSEVPQNLSASRPQDRQFILSSKKLLLSDSGFYLCAWSNRGNGYTFGSGTRLTVV.

The CDR3 region is CASREPGETSLDTQYF. As DNA, the CDR3 is TGCGCCAGCCGCGAACCCGGAGAGACTTCTCTAGATACGCAGTATTTT. The genes are TRBV23-1 and TRBJ2-3; D is undetermined. TRBV23-1 is an open reading frame whose function is uncertain. This CDR3 is 16 amino acids long. Deletions cut 8 bases from V and 5 bases from J, with 23 bases between.

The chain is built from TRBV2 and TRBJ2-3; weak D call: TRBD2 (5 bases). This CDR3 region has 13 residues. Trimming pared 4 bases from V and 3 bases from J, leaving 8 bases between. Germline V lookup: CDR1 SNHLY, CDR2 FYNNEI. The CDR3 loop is CASSARATDTQYF. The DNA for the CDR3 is TGTGCCAGCAGTGCGAGGGCGACAGATACGCAGTATTTT.

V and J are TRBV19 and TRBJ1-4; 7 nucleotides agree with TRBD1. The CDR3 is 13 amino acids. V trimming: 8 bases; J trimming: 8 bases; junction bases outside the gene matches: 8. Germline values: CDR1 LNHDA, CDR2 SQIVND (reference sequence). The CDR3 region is CASGTTGFEKLFF. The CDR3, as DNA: TGTGCCAGTGGGACGACAGGGTTCGAAAAACTGTTTTTT.

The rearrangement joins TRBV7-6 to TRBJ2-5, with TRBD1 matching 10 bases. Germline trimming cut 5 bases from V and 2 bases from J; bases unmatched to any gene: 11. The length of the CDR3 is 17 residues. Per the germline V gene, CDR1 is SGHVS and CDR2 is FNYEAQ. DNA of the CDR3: TGTGCCAGCAGCCTACCCCCTGGACAGGGGGAGCAAGAGACCCAGTACTTC. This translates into CASSLPPGQGEQETQYF.

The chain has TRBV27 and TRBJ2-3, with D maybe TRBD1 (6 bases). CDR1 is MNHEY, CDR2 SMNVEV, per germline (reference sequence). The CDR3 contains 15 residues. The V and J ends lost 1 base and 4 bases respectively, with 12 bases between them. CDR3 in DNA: TGTGCCAGCAGTTTATACAGGGTTGAGTCAGATACGCAGTATTTT. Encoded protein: CASSLYRVESDTQYF.

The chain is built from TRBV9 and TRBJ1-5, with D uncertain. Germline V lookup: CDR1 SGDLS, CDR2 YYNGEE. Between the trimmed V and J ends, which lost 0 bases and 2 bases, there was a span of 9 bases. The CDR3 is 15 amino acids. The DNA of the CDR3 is TGTGCCAGCAGCGTAGGCCGGGAAGGCAATCAGCCCCAGCATTTT. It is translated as CASSVGREGNQPQHF.

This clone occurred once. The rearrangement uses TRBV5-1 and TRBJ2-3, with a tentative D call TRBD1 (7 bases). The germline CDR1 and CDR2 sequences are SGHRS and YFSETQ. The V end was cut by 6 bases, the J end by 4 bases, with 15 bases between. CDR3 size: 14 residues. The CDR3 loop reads CASTRQGGPDTQYF. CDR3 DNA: TGCGCCAGCACCAGACAGGGAGGACCAGATACGCAGTATTTT.

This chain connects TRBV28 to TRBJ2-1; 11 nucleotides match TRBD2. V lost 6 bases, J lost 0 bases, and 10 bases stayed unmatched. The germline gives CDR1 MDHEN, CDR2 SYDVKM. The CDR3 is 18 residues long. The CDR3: CASSLTSGGFFSYNEQFF. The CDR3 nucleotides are TGTGCCAGCAGCTTAACTAGCGGGGGCTTCTTCTCCTACAATGAGCAGTTCTTC.

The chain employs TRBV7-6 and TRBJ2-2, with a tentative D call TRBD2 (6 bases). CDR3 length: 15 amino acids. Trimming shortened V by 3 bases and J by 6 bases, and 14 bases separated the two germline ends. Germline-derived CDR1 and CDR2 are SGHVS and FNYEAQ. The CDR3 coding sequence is TGTGCCAGCAGCTTTACGGGCGGGGACGCCGGGGAGCTGTTTTTT. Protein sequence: CASSFTGGDAGELFF.

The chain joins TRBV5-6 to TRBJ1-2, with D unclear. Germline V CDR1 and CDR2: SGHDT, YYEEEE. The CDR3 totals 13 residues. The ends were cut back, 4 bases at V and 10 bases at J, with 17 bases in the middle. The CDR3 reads CASSLGRAGDYTF. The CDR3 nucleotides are TGTGCCAGCAGCCTAGGGAGGGCGGGAGACTACACCTTC.

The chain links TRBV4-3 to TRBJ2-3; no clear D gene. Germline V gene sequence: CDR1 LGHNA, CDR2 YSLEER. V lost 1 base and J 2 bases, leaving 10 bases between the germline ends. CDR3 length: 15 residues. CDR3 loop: CASSQVSRLTDTQYF. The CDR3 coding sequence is TGCGCCAGCAGCCAAGTCAGCAGGCTCACAGATACGCAGTATTTT.

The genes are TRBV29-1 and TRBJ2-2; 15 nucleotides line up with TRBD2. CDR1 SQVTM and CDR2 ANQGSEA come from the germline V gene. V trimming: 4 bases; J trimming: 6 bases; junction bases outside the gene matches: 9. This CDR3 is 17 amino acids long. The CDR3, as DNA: TGCAGCGTTGGGGGACTAGCGGGGGGAGGAATCGCCGGGGAGCTGTTTTTT. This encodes CSVGGLAGGGIAGELFF.

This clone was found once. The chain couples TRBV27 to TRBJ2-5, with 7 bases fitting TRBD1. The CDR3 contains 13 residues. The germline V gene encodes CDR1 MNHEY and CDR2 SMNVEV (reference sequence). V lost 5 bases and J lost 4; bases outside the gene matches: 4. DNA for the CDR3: TGTGCCAGCAGTCCGACAGGGTTAGAGACCCAGTACTTC. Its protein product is CASSPTGLETQYF.

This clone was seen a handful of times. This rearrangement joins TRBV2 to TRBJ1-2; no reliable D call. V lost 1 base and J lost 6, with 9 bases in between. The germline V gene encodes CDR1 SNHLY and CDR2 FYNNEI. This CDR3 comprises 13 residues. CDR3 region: CASSEESVHGYTF. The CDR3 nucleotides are TGTGCCAGCAGTGAAGAGTCAGTACATGGCTACACCTTC.

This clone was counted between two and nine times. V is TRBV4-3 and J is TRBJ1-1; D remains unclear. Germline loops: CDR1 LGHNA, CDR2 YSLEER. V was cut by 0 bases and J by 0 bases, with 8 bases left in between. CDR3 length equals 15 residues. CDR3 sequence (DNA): TGCGCCAGCAGCCAAGATCTACTCTTGAACACTGAAGCTTTCTTT. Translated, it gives CASSQDLLLNTEAFF.

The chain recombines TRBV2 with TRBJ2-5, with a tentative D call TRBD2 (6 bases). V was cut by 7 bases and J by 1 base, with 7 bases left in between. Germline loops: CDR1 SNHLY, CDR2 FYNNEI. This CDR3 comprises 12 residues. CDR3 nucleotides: TGTGCCAGCACTAGCGTCCAAGAGACCCAGTACTTC. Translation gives CASTSVQETQYF.

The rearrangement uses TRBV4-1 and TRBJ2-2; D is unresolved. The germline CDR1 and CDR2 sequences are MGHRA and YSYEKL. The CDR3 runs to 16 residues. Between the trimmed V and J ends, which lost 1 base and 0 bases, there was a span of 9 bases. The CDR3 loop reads CASSQAAGTNTGELFF. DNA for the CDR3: TGCGCCAGCAGCCAAGCGGCAGGAACGAACACCGGGGAGCTGTTTTTT.

CDR3 protein: CASSLVTGGEQYF. For the CDR3, the DNA is TGTGCCAGCAGCTTAGTAACGGGGGGCGAGCAGTACTTC. The rearrangement joins TRBV11-3 to TRBJ2-7; 7 bases align to TRBD2. The germline V gene has CDR1 SGHNT and CDR2 YENEEA. V trimming: 1 base; J trimming: 6 bases; junction bases outside the gene matches: 3. This CDR3 is built from 13 residues.

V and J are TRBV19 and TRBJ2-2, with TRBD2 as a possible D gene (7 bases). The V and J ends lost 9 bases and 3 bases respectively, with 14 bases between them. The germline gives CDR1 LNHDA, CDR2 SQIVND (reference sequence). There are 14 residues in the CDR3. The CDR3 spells CASHEGGYTGELFF. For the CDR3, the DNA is TGTGCCAGCCACGAGGGGGGGTACACCGGGGAGCTGTTTTTT.

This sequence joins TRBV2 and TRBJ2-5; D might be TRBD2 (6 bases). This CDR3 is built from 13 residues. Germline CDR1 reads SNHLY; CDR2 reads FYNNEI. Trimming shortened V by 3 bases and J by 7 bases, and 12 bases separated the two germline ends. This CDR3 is CASSEEGLGTQYF. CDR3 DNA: TGTGCCAGCAGTGAGGAGGGGTTGGGGACCCAGTACTTC. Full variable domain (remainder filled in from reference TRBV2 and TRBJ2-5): EPEVTQTPSHQVTQMGQEVILRCVPISNHLYFYWYRQILGQKVEFLVSFYNNEISEKSEIFDDQFSVERPDGSNFTLKIRSTKLEDSAMYFCASSEEGLGTQYFGPGTRLLVL.

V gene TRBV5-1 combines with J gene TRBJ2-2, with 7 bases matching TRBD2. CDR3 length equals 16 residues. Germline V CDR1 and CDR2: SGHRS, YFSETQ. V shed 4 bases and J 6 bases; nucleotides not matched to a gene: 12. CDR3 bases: TGCGCCAGCAGCGCCTCCGGGACTAAGGTGGCCGGGGAGCTGTTTTTT. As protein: CASSASGTKVAGELFF.

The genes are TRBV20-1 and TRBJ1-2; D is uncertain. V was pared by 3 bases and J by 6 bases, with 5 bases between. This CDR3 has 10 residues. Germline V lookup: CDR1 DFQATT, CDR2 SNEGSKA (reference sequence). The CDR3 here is CSASGNGYTF. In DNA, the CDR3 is TGCAGTGCTAGCGGGAATGGCTACACCTTC.

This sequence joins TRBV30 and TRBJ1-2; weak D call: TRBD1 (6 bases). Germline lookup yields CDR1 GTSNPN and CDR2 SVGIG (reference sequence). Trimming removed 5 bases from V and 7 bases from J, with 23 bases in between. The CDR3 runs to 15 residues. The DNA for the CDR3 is TGTGCCTGGTTAAAAAATCTGGGGGCCGCTCCTGGCTACACCTTC. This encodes CAWLKNLGAAPGYTF. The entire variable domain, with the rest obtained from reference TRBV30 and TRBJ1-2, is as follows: SQTIHQWPATLVQPVGSPLSLECTVEGTSNPNLYWYRQAAGRGLQLLFYSVGIGQISSEVPQNLSASRPQDRQFILSSKKLLLSDSGFYLCAWLKNLGAAPGYTFGSGTRLTVV.

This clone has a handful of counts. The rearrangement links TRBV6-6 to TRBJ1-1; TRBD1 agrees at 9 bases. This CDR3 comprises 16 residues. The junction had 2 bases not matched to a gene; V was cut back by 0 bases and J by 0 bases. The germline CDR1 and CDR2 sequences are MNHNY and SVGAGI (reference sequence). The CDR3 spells CASSYSQGALNTEAFF. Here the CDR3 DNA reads TGTGCCAGCAGTTACTCACAGGGGGCCCTGAACACTGAAGCTTTCTTT.

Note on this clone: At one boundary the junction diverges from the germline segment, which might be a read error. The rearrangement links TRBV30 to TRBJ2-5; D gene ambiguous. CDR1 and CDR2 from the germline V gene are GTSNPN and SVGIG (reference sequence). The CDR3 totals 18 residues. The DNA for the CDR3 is TGTGCCTGGAGTGTAGGTCCCCCCGGTTTCGGGTTCCAAGAGACCCTGTACTTC. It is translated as CAWSVGPPGFGFQETLYF.